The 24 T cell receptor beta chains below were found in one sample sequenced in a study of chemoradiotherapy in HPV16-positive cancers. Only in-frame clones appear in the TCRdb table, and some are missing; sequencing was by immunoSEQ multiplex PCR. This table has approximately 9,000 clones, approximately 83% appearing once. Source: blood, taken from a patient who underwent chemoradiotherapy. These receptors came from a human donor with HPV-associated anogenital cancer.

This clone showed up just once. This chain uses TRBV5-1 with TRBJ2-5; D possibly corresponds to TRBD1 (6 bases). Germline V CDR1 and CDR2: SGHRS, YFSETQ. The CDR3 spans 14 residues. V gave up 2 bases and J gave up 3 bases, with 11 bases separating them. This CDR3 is CASSLQGGEETQYF. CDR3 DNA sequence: TGCGCCAGCAGCTTACAGGGTGGGGAAGAGACCCAGTACTTC.

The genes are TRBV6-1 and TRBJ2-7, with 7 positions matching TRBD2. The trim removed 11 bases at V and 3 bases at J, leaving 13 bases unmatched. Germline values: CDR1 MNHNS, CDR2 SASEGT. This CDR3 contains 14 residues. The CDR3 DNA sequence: TGTGCCGGCCCTACGAACTGGGGGGGCTACGAGCAGTACTTC. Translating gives CAGPTNWGGYEQYF.

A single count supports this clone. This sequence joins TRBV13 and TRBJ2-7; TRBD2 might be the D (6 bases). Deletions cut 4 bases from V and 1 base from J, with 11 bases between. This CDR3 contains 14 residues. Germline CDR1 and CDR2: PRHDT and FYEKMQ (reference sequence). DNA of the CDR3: TGTGCCAGCAGCTACGGGGACTTTTCCTACGAGCAGTACTTC. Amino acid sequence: CASSYGDFSYEQYF.

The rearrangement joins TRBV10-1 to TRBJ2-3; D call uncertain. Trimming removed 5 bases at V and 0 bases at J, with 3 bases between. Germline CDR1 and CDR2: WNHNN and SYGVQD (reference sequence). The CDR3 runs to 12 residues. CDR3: CASSFSTDTQYF. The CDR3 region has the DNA TGCGCCAGCAGTTTCAGCACAGATACGCAGTATTTT.

This chain's CDR3 is CASSFQGLGYGYTF. The CDR3 bases are TGCGCCAGCAGCTTCCAGGGGCTAGGCTATGGCTACACCTTC. The chain carries TRBV5-1 and TRBJ1-2, with D perhaps TRBD1 (6 bases). V was shortened by 2 bases and J by 4 bases, with 12 bases between the two germline ends. The CDR3 sequence is 14 residues long. Germline V gene sequence: CDR1 SGHRS, CDR2 YFSETQ.

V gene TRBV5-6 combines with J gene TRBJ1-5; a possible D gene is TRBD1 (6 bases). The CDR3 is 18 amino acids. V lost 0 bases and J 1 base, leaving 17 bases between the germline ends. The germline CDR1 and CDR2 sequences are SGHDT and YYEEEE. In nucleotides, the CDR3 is TGTGCCAGCAGCTTGGGCGACGGGACACTTGGGAGCAATCAGCCCCAGCATTTT. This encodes CASSLGDGTLGSNQPQHF.

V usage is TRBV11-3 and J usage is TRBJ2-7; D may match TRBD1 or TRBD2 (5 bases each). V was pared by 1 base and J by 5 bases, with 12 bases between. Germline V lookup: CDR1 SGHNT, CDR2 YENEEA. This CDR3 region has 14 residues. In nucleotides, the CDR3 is TGTGCCAGCAGCTTAGGACAGAGGGAACACGAGCAGTACTTC. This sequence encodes CASSLGQREHEQYF.

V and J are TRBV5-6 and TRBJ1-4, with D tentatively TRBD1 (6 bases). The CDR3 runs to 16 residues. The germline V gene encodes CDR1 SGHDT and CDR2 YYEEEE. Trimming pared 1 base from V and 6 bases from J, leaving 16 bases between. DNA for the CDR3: TGTGCCAGCAGCTTGTGGGGGGCGACGGGTCATGAAAAACTGTTTTTT. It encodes CASSLWGATGHEKLFF.

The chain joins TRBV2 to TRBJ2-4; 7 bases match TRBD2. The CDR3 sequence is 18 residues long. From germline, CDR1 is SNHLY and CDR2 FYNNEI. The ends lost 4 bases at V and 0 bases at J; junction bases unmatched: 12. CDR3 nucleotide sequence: TGTGCCAGCAGTGGCCCCAGCGGGGAGACAGTAGCCAAAAACATTCAGTACTTC. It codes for CASSGPSGETVAKNIQYF.

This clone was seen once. CDR3 sequence reads: CASSKETAGGQQYF. The CDR3 DNA reads TGTGCCAGCAGCAAGGAAACTGCGGGGGGGCAGCAGTATTTT. The chain has TRBV11-3 and TRBJ2-3, with 9 bases that match TRBD2. This CDR3 is built from 14 residues. The ends lost 5 bases at V and 11 bases at J; junction bases unmatched: 11. In germline, CDR1 is SGHNT, CDR2 YENEEA.

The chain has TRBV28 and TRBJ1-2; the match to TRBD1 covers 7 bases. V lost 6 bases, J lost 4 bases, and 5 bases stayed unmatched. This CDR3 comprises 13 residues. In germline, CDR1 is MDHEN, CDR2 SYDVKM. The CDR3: CASSTGQLYGYTF. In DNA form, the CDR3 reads TGTGCCAGCAGCACGGGACAGCTCTATGGCTACACCTTC.

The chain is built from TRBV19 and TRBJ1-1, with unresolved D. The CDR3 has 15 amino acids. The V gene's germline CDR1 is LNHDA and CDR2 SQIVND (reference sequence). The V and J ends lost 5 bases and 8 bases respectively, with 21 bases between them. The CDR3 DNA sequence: TGTGCCAGTAGTTATTTAACCGGTCGACGGGTGGAAGCTTTCTTT. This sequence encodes CASSYLTGRRVEAFF.

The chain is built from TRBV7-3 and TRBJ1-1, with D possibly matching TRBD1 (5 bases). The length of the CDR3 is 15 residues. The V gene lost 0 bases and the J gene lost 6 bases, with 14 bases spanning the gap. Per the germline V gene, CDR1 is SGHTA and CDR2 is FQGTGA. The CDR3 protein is CASSLTSGRVAEAFF. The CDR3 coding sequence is TGTGCCAGCAGCTTAACGTCGGGCAGGGTAGCTGAAGCTTTCTTT.

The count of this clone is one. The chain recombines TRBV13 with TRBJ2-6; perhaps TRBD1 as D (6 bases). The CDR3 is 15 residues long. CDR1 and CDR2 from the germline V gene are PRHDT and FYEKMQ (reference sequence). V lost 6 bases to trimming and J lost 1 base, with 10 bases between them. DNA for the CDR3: TGTGCCAGCAGAAAACAGGGATCTGGGGCCAACGTCCTGACTTTC. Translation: CASRKQGSGANVLTF.

CDR3 protein: CASSHAYEQYF. Written as DNA, the CDR3 is TGTGCCAGCAGCCATGCATACGAGCAGTACTTC. J is TRBJ2-7 and V is TRBV14; no clear D gene. V lost 3 bases and J lost 4, with 4 bases in between. CDR1 and CDR2 from the germline V gene are SGHDN and FVKESK. The CDR3 has 11 residues.

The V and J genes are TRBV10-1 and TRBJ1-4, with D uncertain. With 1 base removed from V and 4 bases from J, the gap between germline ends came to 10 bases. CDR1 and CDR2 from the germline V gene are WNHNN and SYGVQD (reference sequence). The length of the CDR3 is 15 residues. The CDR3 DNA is TGCGCCAGCAGTGAGTGCGTGGAGTATAATGAAAAACTGTTTTTT. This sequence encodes CASSECVEYNEKLFF.

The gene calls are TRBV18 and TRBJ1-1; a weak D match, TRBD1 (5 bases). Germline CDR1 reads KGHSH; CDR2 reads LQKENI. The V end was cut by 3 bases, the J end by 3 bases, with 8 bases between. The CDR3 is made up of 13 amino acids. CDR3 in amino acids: CASSPGGDTEAFF. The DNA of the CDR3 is TGTGCCAGCTCACCCGGGGGGGACACTGAAGCTTTCTTT.

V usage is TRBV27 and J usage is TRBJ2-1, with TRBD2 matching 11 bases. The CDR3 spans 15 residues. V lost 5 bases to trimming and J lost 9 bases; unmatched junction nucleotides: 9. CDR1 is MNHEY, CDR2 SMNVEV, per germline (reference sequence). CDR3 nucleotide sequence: TGTGCCAGCAGTCACCTTACCGGACTAGCGGGTGAGCAGTTCTTC. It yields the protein CASSHLTGLAGEQFF.

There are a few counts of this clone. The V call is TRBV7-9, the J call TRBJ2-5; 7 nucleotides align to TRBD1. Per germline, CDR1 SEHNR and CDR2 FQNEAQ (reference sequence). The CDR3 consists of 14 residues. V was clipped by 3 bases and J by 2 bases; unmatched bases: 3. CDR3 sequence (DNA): TGTGCCAGCAGCTTTGGGACAGTACAAGAGACCCAGTACTTC. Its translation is CASSFGTVQETQYF.

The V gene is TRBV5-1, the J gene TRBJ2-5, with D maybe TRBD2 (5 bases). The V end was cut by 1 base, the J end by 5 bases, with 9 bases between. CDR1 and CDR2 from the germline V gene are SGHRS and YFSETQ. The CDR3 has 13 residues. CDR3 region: CASSLSGMETQYF. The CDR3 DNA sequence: TGCGCCAGCAGCTTGAGCGGAATGGAGACCCAGTACTTC. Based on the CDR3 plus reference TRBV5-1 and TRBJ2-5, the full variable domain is KAGVTQTPRYLIKTRGQQVTLSCSPISGHRSVSWYQQTPGQGLQFLFEYFSETQRNKGNFPGRFSGRQFSNSRSEMNVSTLELGDSALYLCASSLSGMETQYFGPGTRLLVL.

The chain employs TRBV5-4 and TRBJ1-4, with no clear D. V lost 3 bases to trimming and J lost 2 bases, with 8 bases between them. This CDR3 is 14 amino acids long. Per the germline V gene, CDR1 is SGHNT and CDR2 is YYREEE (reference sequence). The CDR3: CASSSAGTNEKLFF. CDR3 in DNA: TGTGCCAGCAGCTCGGCGGGCACTAATGAAAAACTGTTTTTT.

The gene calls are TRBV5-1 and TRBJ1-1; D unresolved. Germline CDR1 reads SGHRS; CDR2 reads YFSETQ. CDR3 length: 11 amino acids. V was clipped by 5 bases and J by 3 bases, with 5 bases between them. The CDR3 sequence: CASSEDTEAFF. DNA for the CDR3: TGCGCCAGCAGTGAGGACACTGAAGCTTTCTTT.

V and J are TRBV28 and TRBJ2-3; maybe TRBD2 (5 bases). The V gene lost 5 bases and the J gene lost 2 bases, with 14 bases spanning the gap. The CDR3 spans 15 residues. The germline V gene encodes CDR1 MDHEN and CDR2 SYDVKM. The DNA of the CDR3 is TGTGCCAGCAGTCCCTTGACTACCGCCACAGATACGCAGTATTTT. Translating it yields CASSPLTTATDTQYF.

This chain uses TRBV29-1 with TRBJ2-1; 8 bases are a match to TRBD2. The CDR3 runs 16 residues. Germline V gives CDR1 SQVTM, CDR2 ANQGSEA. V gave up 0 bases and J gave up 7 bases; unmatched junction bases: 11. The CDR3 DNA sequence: TGCAGCGTTGAAGATCTTCTTCGGGGGGGCCTAAATGAGCAGTTCTTC. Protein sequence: CSVEDLLRGGLNEQFF.